These T cell receptor beta chains were read from a single sample in a study of blood T cell repertoires in COVID-19. Sequencing used immunoSEQ multiplex PCR; TCRdb keeps in-frame clones, though not all of them. This sample has approximately 200,000 clones, with 80% to 90% found just once. The sample taken for sequencing was peripheral blood. All receptors derive from a man aged 50 or older with acute or convalescent COVID-19. Each CDR3 is given without its conserved first and last residue.

j_gene	v_gene	CDR3aa
TRBJ2-3	TRBV21-1	ARPGLAGGNTDTQY
TRBJ1-5	TRBV30	AWRGQGASQPQH
TRBJ2-3	TRBV13	ASRALGGTDTQY
TRBJ1-4	TRBV7-2	ASSLGRANEKLF
TRBJ1-2	TRBV7-9	ASSSTQLVGYT
TRBJ2-7	TRBV18	ASSPMNPGTGDHEQY
TRBJ1-6	TRBV5-1	ASSLELQGSSPLH
TRBJ2-3	TRBV30	AWSVTSRSQY
TRBJ1-1	TRBV4-1	ASSQDLDRARAF
TRBJ1-5	TRBV6-2/TRBV6-3	ASSRDSLNQPQH
TRBJ1-1	TRBV5-5	ASSRWAGESF
TRBJ2-3	TRBV29-1	SVARLGTDTQY
TRBJ2-7	TRBV18	ASSEFGGRSSYEQY
TRBJ1-2	TRBV6-5	ASSNEGHRAYGYT
TRBJ1-6	TRBV5-1	ASSLDYGGNSPLH